This TCR beta chain was captured in a study of shared clonotypes between healthy human individuals. Replicate PCRs run on sorted subsets employed roughly 180 ng DNA, 25,000 to 35,000 T cell genomes. Repertoires were generated with immunoSEQ multiplex PCR, while TCRdb's copy carries only in-frame clones and drops some. The sample holds more than 1.2 million clones; 98% are singletons and the top ten take approximately 0.4%. Of note for this clone: Its matching antigen is unknown.

Regarding the study as a whole: Donors were few, which limited the genetic and exposure-history diversity represented. Relative to memory subsets, naive subsets generally showed larger estimated richness.

Per germline, CDR1 SGHNT and CDR2 YYREEE (reference sequence). The CDR3 covers 14 residues. The trim removed 9 bases at V and 5 bases at J, leaving 10 bases unmatched. The source of this sequence is a man aged 30-40 years in good health. J is TRBJ2-3 and V is TRBV5-4; 9 nucleotides line up with TRBD2. The specimen was naive CD4+ T cells sorted from blood. This sample's subset: CD45RA+ positively selected. The CDR3 spells CATTPAGGEDTQYF. CDR3 DNA: TGTGCCACCACGCCGGCGGGAGGGGAAGATACGCAGTATTTT.